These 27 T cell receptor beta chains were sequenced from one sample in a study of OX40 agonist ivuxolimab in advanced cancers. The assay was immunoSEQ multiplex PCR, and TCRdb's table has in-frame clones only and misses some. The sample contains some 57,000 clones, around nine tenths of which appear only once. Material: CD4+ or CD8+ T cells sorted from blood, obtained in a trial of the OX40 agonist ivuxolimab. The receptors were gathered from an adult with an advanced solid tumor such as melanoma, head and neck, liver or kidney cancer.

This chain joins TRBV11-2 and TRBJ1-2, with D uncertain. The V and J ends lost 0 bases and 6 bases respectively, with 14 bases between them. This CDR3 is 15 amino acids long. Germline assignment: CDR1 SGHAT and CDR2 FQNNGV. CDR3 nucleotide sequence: TGTGCCAGCAGCTTAGATTGGAACGGGGTCCATGGCTACACCTTC. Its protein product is CASSLDWNGVHGYTF.

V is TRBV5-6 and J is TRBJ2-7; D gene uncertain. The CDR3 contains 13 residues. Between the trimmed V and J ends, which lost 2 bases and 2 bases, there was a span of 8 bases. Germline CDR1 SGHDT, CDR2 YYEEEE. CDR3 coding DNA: TGTGCCAGCAGCTTCGGCAAACCCTACGAGCAGTACTTC. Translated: CASSFGKPYEQYF.

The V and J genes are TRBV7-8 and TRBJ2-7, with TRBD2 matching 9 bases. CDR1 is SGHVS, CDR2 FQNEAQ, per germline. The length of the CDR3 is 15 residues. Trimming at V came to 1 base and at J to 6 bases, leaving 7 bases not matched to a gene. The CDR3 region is CASSLERLAESEQYF. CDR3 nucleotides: TGTGCCAGCAGCTTAGAGAGACTAGCGGAGAGCGAGCAGTACTTC.

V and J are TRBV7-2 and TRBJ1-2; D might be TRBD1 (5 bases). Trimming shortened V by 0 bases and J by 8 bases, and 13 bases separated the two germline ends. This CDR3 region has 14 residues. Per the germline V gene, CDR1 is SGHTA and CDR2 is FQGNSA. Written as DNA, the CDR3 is TGTGCCAGCAGCTTAGCGAGAGGGGAAAGGGGCTACACCTTC. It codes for CASSLARGERGYTF.

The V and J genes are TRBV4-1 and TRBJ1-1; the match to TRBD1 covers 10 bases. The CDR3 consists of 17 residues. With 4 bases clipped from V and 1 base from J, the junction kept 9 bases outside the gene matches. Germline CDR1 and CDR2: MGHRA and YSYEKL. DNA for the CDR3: TGCGCCAGCAGCCTGAGACAGGGGGCCATACGGAACACTGAAGCTTTCTTT. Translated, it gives CASSLRQGAIRNTEAFF.

CDR3 sequence reads: CASSRTGGEDEKLFF. DNA for the CDR3: TGTGCCAGCAGTAGGACAGGGGGCGAGGATGAAAAACTGTTTTTT. The rearrangement joins TRBV6-1 to TRBJ1-4, with 11 bases that match TRBD1. CDR3 length equals 15 residues. The trim removed 5 bases at V and 6 bases at J, leaving 5 bases unmatched. Germline values: CDR1 MNHNS, CDR2 SASEGT.

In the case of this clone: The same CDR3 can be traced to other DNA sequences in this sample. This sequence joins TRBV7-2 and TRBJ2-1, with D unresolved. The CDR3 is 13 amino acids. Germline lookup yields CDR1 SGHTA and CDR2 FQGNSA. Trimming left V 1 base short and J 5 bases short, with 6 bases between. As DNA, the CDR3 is TGTGCCAGCAGCTTAGGCCGCAACAATGAGCAGTTCTTC. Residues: CASSLGRNNEQFF.

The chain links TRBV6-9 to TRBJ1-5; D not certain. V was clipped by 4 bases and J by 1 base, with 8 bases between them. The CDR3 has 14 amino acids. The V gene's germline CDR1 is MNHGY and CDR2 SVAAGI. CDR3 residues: CASSFLGSNQPQHF. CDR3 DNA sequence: TGTGCCAGCAGTTTTCTCGGGAGCAATCAGCCCCAGCATTTT.

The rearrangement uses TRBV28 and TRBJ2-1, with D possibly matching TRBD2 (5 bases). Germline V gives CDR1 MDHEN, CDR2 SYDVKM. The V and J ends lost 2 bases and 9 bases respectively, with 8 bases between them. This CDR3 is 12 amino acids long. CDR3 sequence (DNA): TGTGCCAGCAGTTTAGGACGGGGTGAGCAGTTCTTC. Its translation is CASSLGRGEQFF.

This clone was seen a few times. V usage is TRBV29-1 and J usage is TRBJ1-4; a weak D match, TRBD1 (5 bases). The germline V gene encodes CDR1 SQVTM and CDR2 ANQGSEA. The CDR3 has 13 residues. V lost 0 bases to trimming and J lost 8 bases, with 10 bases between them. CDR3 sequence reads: CSVEDPNREKLFF. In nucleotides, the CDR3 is TGCAGCGTTGAAGATCCCAACAGGGAAAAACTGTTTTTT.

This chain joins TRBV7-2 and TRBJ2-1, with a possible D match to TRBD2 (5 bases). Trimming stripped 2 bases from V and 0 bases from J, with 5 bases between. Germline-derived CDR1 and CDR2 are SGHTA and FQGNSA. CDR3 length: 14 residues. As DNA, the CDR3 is TGTGCCAGCAGCTTAACTAGCTCCTACAATGAGCAGTTCTTC. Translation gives CASSLTSSYNEQFF.

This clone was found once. CDR3 sequence: CASSQDPGTANSGANVLTF. The CDR3 bases are TGCGCCAGCAGCCAAGATCCCGGGACAGCGAACTCTGGGGCCAACGTCCTGACTTTC. The gene calls are TRBV4-1 and TRBJ2-6, with 7 bases aligning to TRBD1. The germline V gene encodes CDR1 MGHRA and CDR2 YSYEKL. Trimming cost V 0 bases and J 0 bases; bases outside gene matches: 8. The CDR3 spans 19 residues.

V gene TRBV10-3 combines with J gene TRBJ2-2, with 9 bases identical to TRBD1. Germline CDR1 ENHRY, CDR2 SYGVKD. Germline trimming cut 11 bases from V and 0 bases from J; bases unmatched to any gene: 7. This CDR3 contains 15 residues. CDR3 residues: CASQRQGANTGELFF. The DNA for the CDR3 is TGTGCCTCCCAAAGACAGGGGGCGAACACCGGGGAGCTGTTTTTT.

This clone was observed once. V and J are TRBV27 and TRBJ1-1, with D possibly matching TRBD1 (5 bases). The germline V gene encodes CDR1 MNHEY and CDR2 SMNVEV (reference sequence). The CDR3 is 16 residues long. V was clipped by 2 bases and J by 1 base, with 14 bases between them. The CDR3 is CASSLVGVHPNTEAFF. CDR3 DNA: TGTGCCAGCAGTTTAGTGGGGGTCCATCCGAACACTGAAGCTTTCTTT.

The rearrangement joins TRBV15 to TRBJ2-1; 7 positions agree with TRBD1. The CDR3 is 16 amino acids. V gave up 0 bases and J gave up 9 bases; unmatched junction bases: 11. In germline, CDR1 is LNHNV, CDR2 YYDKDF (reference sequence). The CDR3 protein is CATSREVPRQGIEQFF. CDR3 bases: TGTGCCACCAGCAGAGAAGTTCCGAGACAGGGAATTGAGCAGTTCTTC.

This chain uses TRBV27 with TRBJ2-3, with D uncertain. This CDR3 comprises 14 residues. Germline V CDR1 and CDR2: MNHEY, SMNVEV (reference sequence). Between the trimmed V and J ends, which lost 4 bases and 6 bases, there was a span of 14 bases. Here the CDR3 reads CASSSDTGADTQYF. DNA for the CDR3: TGTGCCAGCAGTTCCGACACCGGTGCGGATACGCAGTATTTT.

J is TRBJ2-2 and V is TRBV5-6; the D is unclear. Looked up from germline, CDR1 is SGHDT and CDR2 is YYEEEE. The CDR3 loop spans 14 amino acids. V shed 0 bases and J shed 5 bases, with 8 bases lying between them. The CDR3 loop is CASSLVVQTGELFF. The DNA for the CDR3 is TGTGCCAGCAGCTTGGTCGTACAAACCGGGGAGCTGTTTTTT.

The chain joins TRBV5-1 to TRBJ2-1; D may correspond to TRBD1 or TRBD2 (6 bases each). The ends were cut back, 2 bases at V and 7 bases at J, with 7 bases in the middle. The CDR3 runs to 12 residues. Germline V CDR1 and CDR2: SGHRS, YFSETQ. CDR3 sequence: CASSLGGNEQFF. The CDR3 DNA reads TGCGCCAGCAGCTTAGGGGGGAATGAGCAGTTCTTC.

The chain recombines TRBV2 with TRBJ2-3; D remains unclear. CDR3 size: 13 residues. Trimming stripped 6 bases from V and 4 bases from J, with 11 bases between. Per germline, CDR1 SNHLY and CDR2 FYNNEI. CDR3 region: CASRTDGADTQYF. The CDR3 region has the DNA TGTGCCAGCAGAACAGATGGGGCAGATACGCAGTATTTT.

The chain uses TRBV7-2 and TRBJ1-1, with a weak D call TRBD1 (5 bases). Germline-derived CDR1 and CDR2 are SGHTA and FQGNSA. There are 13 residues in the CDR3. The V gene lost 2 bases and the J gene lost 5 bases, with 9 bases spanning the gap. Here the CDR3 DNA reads TGTGCCAGCAGCTTATCAGGGCTTACTGAAGCTTTCTTT. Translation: CASSLSGLTEAFF. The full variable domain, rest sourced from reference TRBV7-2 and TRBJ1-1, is GAGVSQSPSNKVTEKGKDVELRCDPISGHTALYWYRQSLGQGLEFLIYFQGNSAPDKSGLPSDRFSAERTGGSVSTLTIQRTQQEDSAVYLCASSLSGLTEAFFGQGTRLTVV.

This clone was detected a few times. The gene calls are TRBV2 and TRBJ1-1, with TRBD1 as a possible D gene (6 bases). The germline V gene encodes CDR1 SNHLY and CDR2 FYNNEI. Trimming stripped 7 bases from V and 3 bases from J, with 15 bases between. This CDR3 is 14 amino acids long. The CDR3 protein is CASIYRGGDTEAFF. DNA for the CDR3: TGTGCCAGCATTTATCGAGGGGGGGACACTGAAGCTTTCTTT.

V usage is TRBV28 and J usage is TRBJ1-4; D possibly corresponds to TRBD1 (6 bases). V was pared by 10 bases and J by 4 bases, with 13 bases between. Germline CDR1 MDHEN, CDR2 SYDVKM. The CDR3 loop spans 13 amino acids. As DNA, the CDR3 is TGTGCCACTGGACAGACCATTAATGAAAAACTGTTTTTT. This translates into CATGQTINEKLFF.

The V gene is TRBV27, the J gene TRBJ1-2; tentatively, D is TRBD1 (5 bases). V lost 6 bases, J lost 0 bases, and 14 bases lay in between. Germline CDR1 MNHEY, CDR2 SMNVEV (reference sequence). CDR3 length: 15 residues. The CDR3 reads CASRRTTVTNYGYTF. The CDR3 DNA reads TGTGCCAGCAGACGAACGACAGTGACTAACTATGGCTACACCTTC.

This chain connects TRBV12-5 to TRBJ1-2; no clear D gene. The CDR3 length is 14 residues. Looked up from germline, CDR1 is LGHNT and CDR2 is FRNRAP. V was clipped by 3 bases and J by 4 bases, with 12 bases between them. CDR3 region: CASGLGPQSYGYTF. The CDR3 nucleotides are TGTGCTAGTGGTTTAGGGCCCCAAAGCTATGGCTACACCTTC.

CDR3 coding DNA: TGTGCCAGCAGCTTCCCCGCGGGAGGGCTCGATCAGGAGCAGTTCTTC. Translating it yields CASSFPAGGLDQEQFF. The chain recombines TRBV7-9 with TRBJ2-1, with 9 bases matching TRBD2. The CDR3 contains 16 residues. V gave up 3 bases and J gave up 10 bases; unmatched junction bases: 13. Germline loops: CDR1 SEHNR, CDR2 FQNEAQ (reference sequence).

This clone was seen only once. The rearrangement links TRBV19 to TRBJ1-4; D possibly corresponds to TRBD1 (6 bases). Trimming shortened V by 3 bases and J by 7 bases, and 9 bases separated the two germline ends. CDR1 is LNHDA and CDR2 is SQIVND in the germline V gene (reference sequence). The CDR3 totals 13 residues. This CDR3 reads CASSMRGGEKLFF. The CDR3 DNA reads TGTGCCAGTAGTATGCGAGGGGGTGAAAAACTGTTTTTT. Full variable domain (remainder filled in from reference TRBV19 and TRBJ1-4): DGGITQSPKYLFRKEGQNVTLSCEQNLNHDAMYWYRQDPGQGLRLIYYSQIVNDFQKGDIAEGYSVSREKKESFPLTVTSAQKNPTAFYLCASSMRGGEKLFFGSGTQLSVL.

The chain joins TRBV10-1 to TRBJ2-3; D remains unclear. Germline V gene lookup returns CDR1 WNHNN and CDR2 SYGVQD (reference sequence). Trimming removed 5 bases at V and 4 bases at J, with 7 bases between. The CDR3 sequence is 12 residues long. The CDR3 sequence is CASSPGSDTQYF. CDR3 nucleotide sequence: TGCGCCAGCAGTCCCGGATCAGATACGCAGTATTTT.